The subject of this entry is one T cell receptor (beta chain). The sample is drawn from a study of blood T cell repertoires in COVID-19. Study-level background: Both acute and convalescent COVID-19 samples were obtained from the United States, Italy and Spain.

TCRdb's table, derived via immunoSEQ multiplex PCR, lists solely in-frame clones and lacks some. The table lists roughly 230,000 clones, roughly nine tenths of them singletons. Trimming took 8 bases from V and 8 from J, leaving 22 bases between them. Germline values: CDR1 KGHSH, CDR2 LQKENI. The CDR3 runs to 16 residues. The receptor's source is a man aged 70 or older with acute or convalescent COVID-19. Sequenced input: peripheral blood. The V and J genes are TRBV18 and TRBJ1-6; D might be TRBD1 (6 bases). CDR3 sequence (DNA): TGTGCCAGCGCAGCAGGTGCGGGGGGCCCTGATTCACCCCTCCACTTT. Protein sequence: CASAAGAGGPDSPLHF.